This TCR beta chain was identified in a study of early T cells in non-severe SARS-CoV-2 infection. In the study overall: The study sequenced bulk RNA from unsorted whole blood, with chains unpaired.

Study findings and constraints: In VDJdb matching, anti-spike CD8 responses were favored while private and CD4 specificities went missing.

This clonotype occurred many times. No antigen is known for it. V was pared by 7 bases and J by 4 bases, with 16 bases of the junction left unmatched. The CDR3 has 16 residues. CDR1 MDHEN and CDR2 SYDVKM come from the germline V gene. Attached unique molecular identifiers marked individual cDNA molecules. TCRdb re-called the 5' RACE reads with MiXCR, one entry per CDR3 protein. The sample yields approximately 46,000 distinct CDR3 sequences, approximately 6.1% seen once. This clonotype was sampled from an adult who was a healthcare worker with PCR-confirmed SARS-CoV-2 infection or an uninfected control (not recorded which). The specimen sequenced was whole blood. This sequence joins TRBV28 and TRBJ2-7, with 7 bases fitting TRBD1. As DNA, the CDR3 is TGTGCCAGCAAAGGAGGCAGGGGGTCAATAAGTTACGAGCAGTACTTC. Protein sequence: CASKGGRGSISYEQYF.